This T cell receptor beta chain is drawn from a study of cytomegalovirus exposure and HLA in healthy donors. General study findings and limits: Sequencing depth roughly uniform across donors was assumed in presence/absence analyses. Association of about 17,000 TCR beta sequences with HLA alleles was found at 0.05 false discovery rate in a later analysis. It was 150 to 200 TCR beta chains that were listed as cytomegalovirus-associated.

Germline CDR1 MNHEY, CDR2 SMNVEV (reference sequence). The trim removed 5 bases at V and 4 bases at J, leaving 16 bases unmatched. The CDR3 is made up of 18 amino acids. Remarks on this clone: Its antigen remains unknown.

PCR was performed using 60 Vbeta and 13 Jbeta primers. In the authors' methods: Unique TCR beta chains numbered approximately 80 million in a later analysis, with around 10 million shared. TCRdb keeps only in-frame clones here, not all; method: immunoSEQ multiplex PCR. The D gene and trimming were derived from the DNA, and the V and J assignments and clone size from that table. The sample contains under 140,000 clones, 70% to 90% of which appear only once. The sequence was obtained from a man aged 40-49 years in good health and CMV-seronegative. Sequenced: PBMCs. The chain combines TRBV27 with TRBJ1-2, with TRBD1 matching 10 bases. The DNA for the CDR3 is TGTGCCAGCAGTCTCTCCTCCGGGACAGGGGCTATTAGCTATGGCTACACCTTC. Residues: CASSLSSGTGAISYGYTF.